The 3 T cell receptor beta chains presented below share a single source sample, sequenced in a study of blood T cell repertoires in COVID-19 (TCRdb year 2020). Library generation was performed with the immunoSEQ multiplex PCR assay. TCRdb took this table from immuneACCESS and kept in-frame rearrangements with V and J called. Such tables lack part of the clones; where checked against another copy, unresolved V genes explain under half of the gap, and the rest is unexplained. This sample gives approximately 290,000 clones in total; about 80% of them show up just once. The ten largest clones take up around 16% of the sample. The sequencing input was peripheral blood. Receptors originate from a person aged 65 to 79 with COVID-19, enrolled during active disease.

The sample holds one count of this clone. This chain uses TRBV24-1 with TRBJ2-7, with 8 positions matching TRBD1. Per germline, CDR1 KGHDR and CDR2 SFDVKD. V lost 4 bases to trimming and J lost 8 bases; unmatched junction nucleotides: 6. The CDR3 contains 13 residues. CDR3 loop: CATSDPDRGQQYF. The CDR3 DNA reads TGTGCCACCAGTGACCCTGACAGGGGACAGCAGTACTTC.

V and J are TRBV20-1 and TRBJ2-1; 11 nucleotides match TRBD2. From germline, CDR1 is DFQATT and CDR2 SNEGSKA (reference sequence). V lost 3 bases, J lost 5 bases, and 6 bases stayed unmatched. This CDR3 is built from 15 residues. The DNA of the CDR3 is TGCAGTGCTAGTGGTAGCGGGAGGGCCCACAATGAGCAGTTCTTC. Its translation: CSASGSGRAHNEQFF.

CDR3 amino acids: CASSRNRGGETQYF. As DNA, the CDR3 is TGTGCCAGCAGCCGAAACAGGGGCGGGGAGACCCAGTACTTC. The chain couples TRBV14 to TRBJ2-5, with TRBD1 matching over 7 bases. V trimming: 4 bases; J trimming: 5 bases; junction bases outside the gene matches: 7. CDR1 and CDR2 from the germline V gene are SGHDN and FVKESK. The CDR3 is 14 residues long. Full variable domain (remainder filled in from reference TRBV14 and TRBJ2-5): EAGVTQFPSHSVIEKGQTVTLRCDPISGHDNLYWYRRVMGKEIKFLLHFVKESKQDESGMPNNRFLAERTGGTYSTLKVQPAELEDSGVYFCASSRNRGGETQYFGPGTRLLVL.